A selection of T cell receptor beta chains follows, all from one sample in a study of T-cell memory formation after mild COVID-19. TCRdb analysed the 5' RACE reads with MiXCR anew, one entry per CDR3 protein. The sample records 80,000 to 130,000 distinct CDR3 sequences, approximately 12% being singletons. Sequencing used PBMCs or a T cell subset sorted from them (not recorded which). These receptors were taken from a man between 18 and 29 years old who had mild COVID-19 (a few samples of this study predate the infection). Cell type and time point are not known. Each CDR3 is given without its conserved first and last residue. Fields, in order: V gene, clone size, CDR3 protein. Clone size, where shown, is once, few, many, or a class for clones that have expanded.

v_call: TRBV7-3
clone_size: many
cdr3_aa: ASSLGAGFYNEQF

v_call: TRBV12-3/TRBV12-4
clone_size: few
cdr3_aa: ASSLLRTQETQY

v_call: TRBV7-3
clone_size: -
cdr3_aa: ASSYRFTVSYNEQF

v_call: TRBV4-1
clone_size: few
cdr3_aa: ASSHATRGARTDTQY

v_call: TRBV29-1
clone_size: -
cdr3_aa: SVDRRNTEAF

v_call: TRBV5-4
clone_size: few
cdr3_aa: ASSSSERSDTQY

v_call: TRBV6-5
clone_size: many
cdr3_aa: AGTGVYGYT

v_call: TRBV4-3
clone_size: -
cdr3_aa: ASSQGPGQGELF

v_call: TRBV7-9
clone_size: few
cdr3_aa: ASSLVLQVHRFTQY

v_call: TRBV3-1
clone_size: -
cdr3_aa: ASSQVPGELF

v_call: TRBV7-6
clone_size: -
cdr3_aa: ASSLSRSQETQY

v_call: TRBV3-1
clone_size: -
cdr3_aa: ASSQGLTGSYNEQF

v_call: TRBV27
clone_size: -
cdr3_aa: ASSLSANSPLH

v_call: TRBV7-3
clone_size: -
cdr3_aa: ASSYTSGGKDTQY

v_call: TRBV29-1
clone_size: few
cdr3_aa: SVERGGQETQY

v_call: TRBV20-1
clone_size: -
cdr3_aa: SGRLQETQY

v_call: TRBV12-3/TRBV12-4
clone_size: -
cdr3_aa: ASSLGVQGGYEQY

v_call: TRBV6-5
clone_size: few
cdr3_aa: ASRSRGGNEQF

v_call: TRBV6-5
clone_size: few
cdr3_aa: ASGLGGELF

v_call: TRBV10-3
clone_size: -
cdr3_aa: AISPGTGQGNTIY

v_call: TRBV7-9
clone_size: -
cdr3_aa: ASSFGPGTGETQY

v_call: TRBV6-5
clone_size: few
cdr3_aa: ASRDLTEAF

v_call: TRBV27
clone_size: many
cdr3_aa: ASSPSGGVNTGELF

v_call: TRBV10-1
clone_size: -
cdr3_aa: ASSVDRTGDEQF

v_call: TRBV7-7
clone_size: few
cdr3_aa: ASSLATGSQETQY

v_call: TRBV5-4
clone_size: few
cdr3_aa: ASRRDVGYT

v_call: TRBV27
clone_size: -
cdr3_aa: ASRALGGFFNQPQH

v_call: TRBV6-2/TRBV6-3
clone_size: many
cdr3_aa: ASSLATPRSGELF

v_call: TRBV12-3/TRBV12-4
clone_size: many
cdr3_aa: ASSPDRSNSPLH

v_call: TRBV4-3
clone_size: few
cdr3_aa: ASSQERWSIYGYT

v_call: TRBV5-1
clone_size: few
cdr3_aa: ASSPIGQIEPRSSYNSPLH

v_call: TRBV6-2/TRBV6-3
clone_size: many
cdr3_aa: ASTRAYADYNEQF

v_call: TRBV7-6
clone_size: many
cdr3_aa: ASSLVQGTGELF

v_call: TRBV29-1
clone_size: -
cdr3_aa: SVGAPGRTYEQY

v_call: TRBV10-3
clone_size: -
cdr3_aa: AISGTTGQGSNWQY

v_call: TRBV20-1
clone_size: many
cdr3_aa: STNRGNTEAF

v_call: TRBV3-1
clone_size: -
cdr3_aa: ASSQHRGTEAF

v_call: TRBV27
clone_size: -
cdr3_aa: ASGGQSPTNEKLF

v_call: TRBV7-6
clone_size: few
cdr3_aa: ASSLETGTGVSPLH

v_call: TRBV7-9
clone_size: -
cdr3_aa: ASSLVRSGPYNEQF

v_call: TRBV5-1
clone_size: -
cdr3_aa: ASRTGEGTEAF

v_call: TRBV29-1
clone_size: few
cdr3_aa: SVGSGGKETQY

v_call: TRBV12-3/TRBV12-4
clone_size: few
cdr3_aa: ASSLTRSYNEQF

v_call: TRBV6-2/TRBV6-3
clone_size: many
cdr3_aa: ASSRPDTQY

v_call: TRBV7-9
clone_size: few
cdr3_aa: ASSLNQGLAESYNEQF